Listed below are T cell receptor beta chains from one sample, sequenced in a study of control samples from healthy donors and cancer patients. The assay was immunoSEQ multiplex PCR, and TCRdb's table has in-frame clones only and misses some. The sample carries 100,000 to 150,000 clones, around 93% recorded once. Sequenced material: blood. These receptors all stem from a woman aged 45-59 years in good health. Each CDR3 is given with its conserved first and last residue. Fields, in order: V gene, J gene, D gene, CDR3 DNA, CDR3 protein. The D gene is left open where the match is weak.

v_gene: TRBV12-3/TRBV12-4; j_gene: TRBJ1-6; d_gene: TRBD1; CDR3nt: TGTGCCAGCAGGGCGACAGGGTATTTCGCCCTCCACTTT; CDR3aa: CASRATGYFALHF
v_gene: TRBV19; j_gene: TRBJ1-1; d_gene: .; CDR3nt: TGTGCCAGTAGTATTGAAGGACTCCAGAACACTGAAGCTTTCTTT; CDR3aa: CASSIEGLQNTEAFF
v_gene: TRBV2; j_gene: TRBJ1-2; d_gene: .; CDR3nt: TGTGCCAGCAGTGTAACAGGGTTACAGGGCTACACCTTC; CDR3aa: CASSVTGLQGYTF
v_gene: TRBV28; j_gene: TRBJ2-7; d_gene: TRBD1; CDR3nt: TGTGCCAGCAAGGGCGGAATGGGGGGACAGGGAAACTACGAGCAGTACTTC; CDR3aa: CASKGGMGGQGNYEQYF
v_gene: TRBV20-1; j_gene: TRBJ1-3; d_gene: .; CDR3nt: TGCAGTGCTAGTTCGGACAGCTTCTCTGGAAACACCATATATTTT; CDR3aa: CSASSDSFSGNTIYF
v_gene: TRBV9; j_gene: TRBJ1-4; d_gene: TRBD1; CDR3nt: TGTGCCAGCAGCCAGGGGACAGGAGTTAATGAAAAACTGTTTTTT; CDR3aa: CASSQGTGVNEKLFF
v_gene: TRBV9; j_gene: TRBJ2-3; d_gene: .; CDR3nt: TGTGCCAGCAGCGTAGCTAGCGGCACAGATACGCAGTATTTT; CDR3aa: CASSVASGTDTQYF
v_gene: TRBV6-5; j_gene: TRBJ2-3; d_gene: TRBD2; CDR3nt: TGTGCCAGCAGGGCTAGCGGGGACGCAGATACGCAGTATTTT; CDR3aa: CASRASGDADTQYF
v_gene: TRBV29-1; j_gene: TRBJ2-1; d_gene: TRBD1; CDR3nt: TGCAGCGCCTATGCCGGGACAGGGTACAATGAGCAGTTCTTC; CDR3aa: CSAYAGTGYNEQFF
v_gene: TRBV5-1; j_gene: TRBJ1-5; d_gene: TRBD1; CDR3nt: TGCGCCAGCAGCTTGGAGGGACAGTCGGGACAGCCCCAGCATTTT; CDR3aa: CASSLEGQSGQPQHF
v_gene: TRBV5-1; j_gene: TRBJ1-4; d_gene: .; CDR3nt: TGCGCCAGCAGCTTGGAGGAGGGAAAACTGTTTTTT; CDR3aa: CASSLEEGKLFF
v_gene: TRBV5-6; j_gene: TRBJ1-2; d_gene: TRBD1; CDR3nt: TGTGCCAGCAGCTTGCCAACAGGGGAGGGCTACACCTTC; CDR3aa: CASSLPTGEGYTF
v_gene: TRBV19; j_gene: TRBJ2-5; d_gene: .; CDR3nt: TGTGCCAGTAAGGGCGAATGGCCCGAGACCCAGTACTTC; CDR3aa: CASKGEWPETQYF
v_gene: TRBV28; j_gene: TRBJ2-7; d_gene: TRBD1; CDR3nt: TGTGCCAGCAGTTCGAAGCCGGGACAGCAATACGAGCAGTACTTC; CDR3aa: CASSSKPGQQYEQYF